This T cell receptor (beta chain) was sequenced during a study of post-analysis software for immune sequencing data. On the study more broadly: Relapsing-remitting, secondary progressive and progressive-relapsing multiple sclerosis courses were included.

Per germline, CDR1 MGHDK and CDR2 SYGVNS. With 6 bases clipped from V and 2 bases from J, the junction kept 3 bases outside the gene matches. The CDR3 spans 15 residues. Study results and limitations: Five TRBV segments were more frequent in patients than controls; TRBV5-6, TRBV5-1 and TRBV20-1 belonged to this group.

With regard to this clonotype: Antigen specificity is unknown.

Unique molecular identifiers were carried by the TCR beta cDNA libraries. There were about 1 to 10 million T cells, and 480,000 or so cDNA molecules came from them. TCRdb re-called the PCR reads with MiXCR, one entry per CDR3 protein. The repertoire holds about 820,000 distinct CDR3 sequences, with roughly 50% as singletons. The origin of this receptor is a girl aged 5-17 years with multiple sclerosis. The V call is TRBV25-1, the J call TRBJ2-3, with 12 bases identical to TRBD2. The source material was blood. The CDR3 region has the DNA TGTGCCAGCAGACTAGCGGGAGGCCCCACAGATACGCAGTATTTT. This translates into CASRLAGGPTDTQYF.